This entry lists 10 T cell receptor beta chains sequenced from one sample in a study of T cells expressing NK-cell markers. TCRdb re-called the 5' RACE reads and catalogs CDR3 proteins one per entry, DNA excluded. This sample's table has 250,000 or so distinct CDR3 sequences. Sequencing was done on a sample of blood T cells: a sorted CD56 or NKG2C T cell subset, CD4+ or CD8+ T cells, or bulk PBMC T cells (not recorded which). These receptors all stem from a woman between 18 and 70 years old in good health.

The chain uses TRBV4-2 and TRBJ2-7; the TCRdb call, TRBD2, lacks DNA for checking. Germline CDR1 is LGHNA and CDR2 is YNFKEQ. CDR3 length: 16 amino acids. The CDR3 loop reads CASSRGIGTASYEQYF.

The chain joins TRBV28 to TRBJ2-1; TCRdb selects TRBD2, and the lack of DNA leaves this call unchecked. This CDR3 has 15 residues. In germline, CDR1 is MDHEN, CDR2 SYDVKM. The CDR3: CASSPAGGTYNEQFF.

The CDR3 is CSAKEVLGGYTF. J is TRBJ1-2 and V is TRBV20-1. The CDR3 is made up of 12 amino acids. Germline V gives CDR1 DFQATT, CDR2 SNEGSKA (reference sequence).

The rearrangement joins TRBV20-1 to TRBJ1-5. The CDR3 has 12 residues. Germline V gene sequence: CDR1 DFQATT, CDR2 SNEGSKA (reference sequence). CDR3 loop: CSATSSNQPQHF.

This chain uses TRBV6-1 with TRBJ1-2; TCRdb's D call of TRBD1 is untestable without DNA. Germline V lookup: CDR1 MNHNS, CDR2 SASEGT. The CDR3 runs 14 residues. The CDR3: CAINTPFKYYGYTF.

The rearrangement links TRBV6-2 or TRBV6-3 to TRBJ2-1; TCRdb names TRBD2, which stays unverified in the absence of DNA. The CDR3 totals 17 residues. Germline loops: CDR1 MNHEY, CDR2 SVGEGT. The CDR3 spells CASSGVGGGFPLNEQFF.

The chain joins TRBV20-1 to TRBJ1-2; checking the TCRdb D call of TRBD1 is not possible without DNA. CDR3 length: 12 amino acids. In germline, CDR1 is DFQATT, CDR2 SNEGSKA (reference sequence). The CDR3 is CSARAGGYGYTF.

The V call is TRBV29-1, the J call TRBJ2-1; absent DNA, TCRdb's TRBD1 call cannot be checked. In germline, CDR1 is SQVTM, CDR2 ANQGSEA. CDR3 length equals 11 residues. The CDR3 protein is CSAREIEEQFF.

The rearrangement links TRBV20-1 to TRBJ2-7; TCRdb selects TRBD2, and the lack of DNA leaves this call unchecked. Germline values: CDR1 DFQATT, CDR2 SNEGSKA (reference sequence). The CDR3 contains 13 residues. The CDR3 is CSAKVVGGYEQYF.

The genes are TRBV10-3 and TRBJ2-7. This CDR3 region has 12 residues. Germline CDR1 reads ENHRY; CDR2 reads SYGVKD. The CDR3 sequence: CAISGRTDEQYF.